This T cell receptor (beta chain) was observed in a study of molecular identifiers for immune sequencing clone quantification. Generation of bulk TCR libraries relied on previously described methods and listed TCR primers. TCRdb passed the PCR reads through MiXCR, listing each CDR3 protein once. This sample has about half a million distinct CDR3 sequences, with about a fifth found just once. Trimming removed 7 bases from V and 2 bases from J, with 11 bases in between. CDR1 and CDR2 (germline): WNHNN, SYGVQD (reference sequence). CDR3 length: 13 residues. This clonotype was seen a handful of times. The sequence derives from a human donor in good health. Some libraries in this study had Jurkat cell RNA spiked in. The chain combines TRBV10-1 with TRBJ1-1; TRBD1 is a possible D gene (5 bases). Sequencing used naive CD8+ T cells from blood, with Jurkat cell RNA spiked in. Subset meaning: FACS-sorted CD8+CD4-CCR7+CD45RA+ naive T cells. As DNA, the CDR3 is TGCGCCAGCACGCCAGGACATAACACTGAAGCTTTCTTT. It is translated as CASTPGHNTEAFF.